This T cell receptor beta chain appears in the sequencing data of a study of T cells in Graves' hyperthyroidism and ophthalmopathy. General study findings and limits: From stable hyperthyroidism, ophthalmopathy was set apart by a 13 V-J model.

Trimming pared 1 base from V and 3 bases from J, leaving 12 bases between. Germline V gene lookup returns CDR1 MNHEY and CDR2 SVGEGT. This CDR3 spans 15 amino acids. Over 18 months, lack of ophthalmopathy progression marked Graves' hyperthyroidism as stable. Hyperthyroidism patients were newly diagnosed, had disease duration under 2 months, and were aged 18 to 65 years. Exclusion of a patient resulted from uncontrolled infection, other autoimmune disease, pregnancy or lactation. The source material, RNA transcripts, was used to amplify TCR beta CDR3 regions. The HTBI set primed first-round TCR CDR3 RT-PCR. Each CDR3 protein is one row after TCRdb ran MiXCR on the multiplex PCR reads. This table holds about 560,000 distinct CDR3 sequences, approximately 15% found once. Concerning this clonotype: The antigen remains undetermined.

Sequencing was performed on blood. V gene TRBV6-2 or TRBV6-3 combines with J gene TRBJ1-2, with D unresolved. This TCR derives from a woman in her late teens or twenties with Graves' hyperthyroidism. DNA for the CDR3: TGTGCCAGCAGTTACTTGTCGGGCCCGGACTATGGCTACACCTTC. This codes for CASSYLSGPDYGYTF.